This T cell receptor (beta chain) derives from a study of read filtering for tumor transcriptome and immune sequencing. By sample fraction, this clonotype is medium-sized. The CDR3 has 13 residues. V lost 7 bases to trimming and J lost 5 bases, with 12 bases between them. CDR1 is SGHTA and CDR2 is FQGNSA in the germline V gene. Molecular barcoded adaptors covering alpha/delta and beta/gamma chains were used on roughly 400 ng RNA. From the reads, TCRdb called clonotypes with MiXCR, one entry per CDR3 protein. The sample lists more than 55,000 distinct CDR3 sequences; 20% to 25% were seen once. Specimen: a population of CD138-negative cells sorted from bone marrow. This TCR came from a donor at least 40 years old with multiple myeloma. J is TRBJ2-1 and V is TRBV7-2; the D gene is possibly TRBD1 (6 bases). CDR3: CASKGVWDNEQFF. The DNA for the CDR3 is TGTGCCAGCAAGGGGGTCTGGGACAATGAGCAGTTCTTC.